Here is one TCR beta chain with its context. The germline V gene has CDR1 LNHDA and CDR2 SQIVND (reference sequence). Trimming left V 5 bases short and J 10 bases short, with 11 bases between. The CDR3 length is 11 residues. These data belong to a study of cytomegalovirus exposure and HLA in healthy donors. The PCR contained 60 Vbeta and 13 Jbeta primers. Assay: immunoSEQ multiplex PCR; the TCRdb copy retains only in-frame clones and omits some. This table has approximately 130,000 clones, around four fifths appearing once. The rearrangement links TRBV19 to TRBJ1-2; D remains unclear. This clonotype originated in a man aged 40-49 years in good health and CMV-seronegative. The sample consisted of PBMCs. The CDR3 DNA reads TGTGCCAGTAGTTCCCGACTGGACTACACCTTC. Amino acids: CASSSRLDYTF.